Described below is a single TCR beta chain sequence and its context. Looked up from germline, CDR1 is SGHDT and CDR2 is YYEEEE. This CDR3 comprises 15 residues. Germline trimming cut 3 bases from V and 6 bases from J; bases unmatched to any gene: 7. Original data processing: Quantification of nucleated cells was approximated via reference gene primer amplification. Sequenced by immunoSEQ multiplex PCR; TCRdb stores in-frame clones only, minus some. Clone size and V and J calls were adopted from that table, with D and trimming inferred from the DNA. The sample yields hundreds of thousands of clones, roughly 88% seen once. The source of the sample is a study of blood T cell repertoires in COVID-19. Clinical history reported by participants formed the basis on which cohorts were assigned. Before they entered the study, exposed participants had met a COVID-19 case within 2 weeks.

The chain uses TRBV5-6 and TRBJ1-4, with TRBD1 identical over 8 bases. The sequence came from a woman aged 18-29 years who had been exposed to COVID-19. Sequencing was carried out using PBMCs or T cells enriched from blood (not recorded which). CDR3 sequence (DNA): TGTGCCAGCAGCTACCGACAGGGGATGGATGAAAAACTGTTTTTT. The encoded protein is CASSYRQGMDEKLFF.